This TCR beta chain was observed in a study of T cells in Graves' hyperthyroidism and ophthalmopathy. Findings and limits, study-wide: A model of 13 V-J pairs discriminated ophthalmopathy from stable hyperthyroidism.

Comment on this clonotype: Its cognate antigen is unknown.

V lost 6 bases and J lost 4, with 12 bases in between. The CDR3 has 13 residues. Germline V gives CDR1 SGHDT, CDR2 YYEEEE. RNA transcripts yielded amplified TCR beta CDR3 regions. A set of HTBI primers served as the primers for a first-round RT-PCR of the TCR CDR3. Via MiXCR, TCRdb re-called the multiplex PCR reads, giving one row per CDR3 protein. This table has approximately 330,000 distinct CDR3 sequences, about an eighth appearing once. The receptor's source is a woman aged 40 to 50 with Graves' ophthalmopathy. The sequenced sample was blood. This chain links TRBV5-6 with TRBJ2-3; D not resolved. CDR3 residues: CASKLTFADTQYF. The CDR3 nucleotides read TGTGCCAGCAAATTAACCTTCGCAGATACGCAGTATTTT.